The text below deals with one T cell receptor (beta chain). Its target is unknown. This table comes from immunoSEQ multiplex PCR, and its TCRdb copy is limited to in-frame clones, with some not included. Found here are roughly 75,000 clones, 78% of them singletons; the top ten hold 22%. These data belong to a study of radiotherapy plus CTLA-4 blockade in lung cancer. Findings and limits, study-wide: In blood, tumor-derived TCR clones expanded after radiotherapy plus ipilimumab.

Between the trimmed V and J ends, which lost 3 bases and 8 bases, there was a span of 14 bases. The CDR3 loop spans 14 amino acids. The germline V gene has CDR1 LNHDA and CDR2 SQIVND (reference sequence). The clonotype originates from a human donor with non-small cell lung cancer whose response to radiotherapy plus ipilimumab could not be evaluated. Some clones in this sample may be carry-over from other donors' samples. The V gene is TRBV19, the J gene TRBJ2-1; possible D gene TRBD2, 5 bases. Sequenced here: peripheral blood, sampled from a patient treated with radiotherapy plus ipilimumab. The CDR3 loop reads CASSMIASLDEQFF. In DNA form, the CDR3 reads TGTGCCAGTAGTATGATAGCTAGCCTGGATGAGCAGTTCTTC.